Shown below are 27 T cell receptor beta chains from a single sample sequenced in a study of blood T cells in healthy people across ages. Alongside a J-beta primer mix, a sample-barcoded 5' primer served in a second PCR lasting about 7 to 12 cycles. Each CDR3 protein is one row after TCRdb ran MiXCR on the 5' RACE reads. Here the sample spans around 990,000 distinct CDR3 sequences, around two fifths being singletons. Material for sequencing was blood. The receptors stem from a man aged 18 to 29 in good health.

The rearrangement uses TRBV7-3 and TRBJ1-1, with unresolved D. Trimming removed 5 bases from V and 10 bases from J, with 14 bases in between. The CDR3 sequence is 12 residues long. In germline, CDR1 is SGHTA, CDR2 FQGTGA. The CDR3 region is CASSLPGWIAFF. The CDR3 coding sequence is TGTGCCAGCAGCCTTCCGGGTTGGATAGCTTTCTTT.

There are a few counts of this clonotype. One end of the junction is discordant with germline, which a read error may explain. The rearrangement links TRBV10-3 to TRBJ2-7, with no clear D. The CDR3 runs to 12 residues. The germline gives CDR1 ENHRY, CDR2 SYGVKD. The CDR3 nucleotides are TGTGCCATCAGCGAGTCGATCTACGAGCAGTACTTC. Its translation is CAISESIYEQYF.

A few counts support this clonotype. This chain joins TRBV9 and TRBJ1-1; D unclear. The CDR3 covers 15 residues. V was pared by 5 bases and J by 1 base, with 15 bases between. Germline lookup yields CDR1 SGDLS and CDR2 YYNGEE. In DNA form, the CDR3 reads TGTGCCAGCAGGACGGATCCCTCGGGGAACACTGAAGCTTTCTTT. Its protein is CASRTDPSGNTEAFF.

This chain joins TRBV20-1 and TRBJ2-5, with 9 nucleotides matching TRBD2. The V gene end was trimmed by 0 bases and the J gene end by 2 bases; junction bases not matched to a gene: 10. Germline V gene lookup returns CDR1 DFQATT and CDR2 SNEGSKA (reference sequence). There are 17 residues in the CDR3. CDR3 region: CSARDGLAGITQETQYF. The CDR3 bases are TGCAGTGCTAGAGATGGGCTAGCGGGGATCACTCAAGAGACCCAGTACTTC.

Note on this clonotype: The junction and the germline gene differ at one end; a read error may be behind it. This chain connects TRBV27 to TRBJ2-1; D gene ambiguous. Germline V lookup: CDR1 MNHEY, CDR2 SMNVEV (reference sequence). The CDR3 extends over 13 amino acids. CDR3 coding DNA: TGTGCCAGCGGTTTATCGGGCAGCAATGAGCAGTTCTTC. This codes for CASGLSGSNEQFF.

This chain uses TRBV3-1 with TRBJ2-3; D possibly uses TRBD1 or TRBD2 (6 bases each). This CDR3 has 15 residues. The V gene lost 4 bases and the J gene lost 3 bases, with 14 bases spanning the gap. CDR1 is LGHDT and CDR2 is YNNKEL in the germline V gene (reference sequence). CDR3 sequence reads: CASSLRGARTDTQYF. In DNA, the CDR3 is TGTGCCAGCAGCCTGAGGGGGGCGAGGACAGATACGCAGTATTTT.

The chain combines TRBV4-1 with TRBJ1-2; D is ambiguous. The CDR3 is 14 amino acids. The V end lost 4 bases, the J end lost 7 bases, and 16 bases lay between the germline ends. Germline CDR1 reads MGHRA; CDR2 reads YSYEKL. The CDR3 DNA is TGCGCCAGCAGCCTGGGAGTGTTAACGTTTGGCTACACCTTC. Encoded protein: CASSLGVLTFGYTF.

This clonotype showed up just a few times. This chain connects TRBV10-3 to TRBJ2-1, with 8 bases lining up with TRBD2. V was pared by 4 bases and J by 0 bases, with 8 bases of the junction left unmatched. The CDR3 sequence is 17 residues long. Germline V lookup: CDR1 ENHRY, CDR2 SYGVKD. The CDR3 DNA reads TGTGCCATCAGTGGGGCGGGGGGTCCAAGCTCCTACAATGAGCAGTTCTTC. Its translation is CAISGAGGPSSYNEQFF.

CDR3 DNA: TGTGCCAATAGACTCGGCACGTATGGCTACACCTTC. Translated, it gives CANRLGTYGYTF. The chain joins TRBV19 to TRBJ1-2; D ambiguous. Germline V gene data show CDR1 as LNHDA and CDR2 as SQIVND (reference sequence). The CDR3 is made up of 12 amino acids. Trimming cost V 10 bases and J 5 bases, with 14 bases left between them.

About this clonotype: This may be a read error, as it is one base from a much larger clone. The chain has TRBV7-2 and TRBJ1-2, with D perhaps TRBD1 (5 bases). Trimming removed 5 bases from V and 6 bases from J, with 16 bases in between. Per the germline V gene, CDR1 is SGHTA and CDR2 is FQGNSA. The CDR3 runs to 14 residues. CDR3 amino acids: CASSVGVQGNGYTF. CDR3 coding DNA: TGTGCCAGCAGCGTAGGTGTTCAGGGAAATGGCTACACCTTC. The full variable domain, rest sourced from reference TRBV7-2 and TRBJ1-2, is GAGVSQSPSNKVTEKGKDVELRCDPISGHTALYWYRQSLGQGLEFLIYFQGNSAPDKSGLPSDRFSAERTGGSVSTLTIQRTQQEDSAVYLCASSVGVQGNGYTFGSGTRLTVV.

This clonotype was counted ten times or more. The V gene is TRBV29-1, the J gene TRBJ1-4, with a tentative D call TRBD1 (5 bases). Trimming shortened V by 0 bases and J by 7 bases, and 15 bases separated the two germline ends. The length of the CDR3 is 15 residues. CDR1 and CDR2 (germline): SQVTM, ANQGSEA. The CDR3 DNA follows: TGCAGCGTTGAAGATGATGGGGGTGATAGTGAAAAACTGTTTTTT. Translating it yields CSVEDDGGDSEKLFF.

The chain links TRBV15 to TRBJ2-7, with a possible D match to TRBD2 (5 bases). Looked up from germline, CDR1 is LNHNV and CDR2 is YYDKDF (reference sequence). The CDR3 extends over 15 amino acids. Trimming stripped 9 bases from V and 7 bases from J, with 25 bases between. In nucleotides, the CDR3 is TGTGCCACATCCCTTTCCAGCGGAAGTTACAATGAGCAGTACTTC. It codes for CATSLSSGSYNEQYF. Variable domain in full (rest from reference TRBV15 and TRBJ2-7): DAMVIQNPRYQVTQFGKPVTLSCSQTLNHNVMYWYQQKSSQAPKLLFHYYDKDFNNEADTPDNFQSRRPNTSFCFLDIRSPGLGDTAMYLCATSLSSGSYNEQYFGPGTRLTVT.

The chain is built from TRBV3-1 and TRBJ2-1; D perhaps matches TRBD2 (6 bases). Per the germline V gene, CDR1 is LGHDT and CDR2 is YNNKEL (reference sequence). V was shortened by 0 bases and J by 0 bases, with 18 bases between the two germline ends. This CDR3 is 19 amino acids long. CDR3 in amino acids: CASSQDGFGVGGSYNEQFF. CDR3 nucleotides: TGTGCCAGCAGCCAAGATGGTTTTGGGGTCGGGGGCTCCTACAATGAGCAGTTCTTC.

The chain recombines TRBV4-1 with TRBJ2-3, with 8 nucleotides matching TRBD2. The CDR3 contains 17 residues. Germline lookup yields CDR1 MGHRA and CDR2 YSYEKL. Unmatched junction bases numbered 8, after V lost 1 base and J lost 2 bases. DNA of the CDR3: TGCGCCAGCAGCCAAGTCATCGGGGGGGCCATCACAGATACGCAGTATTTT. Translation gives CASSQVIGGAITDTQYF.

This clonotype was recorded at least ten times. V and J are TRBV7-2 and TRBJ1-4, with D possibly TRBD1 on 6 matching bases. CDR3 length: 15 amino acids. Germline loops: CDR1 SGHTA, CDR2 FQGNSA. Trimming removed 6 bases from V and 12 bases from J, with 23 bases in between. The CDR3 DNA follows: TGTGCCAGCAGGGGGGATTCGGGGAAACCAGGGGAACTGTTTTTT. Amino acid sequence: CASRGDSGKPGELFF.

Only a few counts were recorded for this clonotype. CDR3 DNA: TGCGCCAGCAGCTTGCGGGGAAGGGATACGCAGTATTTT. It is translated as CASSLRGRDTQYF. This chain joins TRBV5-1 and TRBJ2-3; a possible D gene is TRBD2 (5 bases). The CDR3 extends over 13 amino acids. Germline assignment: CDR1 SGHRS and CDR2 YFSETQ. Trimming took off 1 base at V and 6 bases at J, with 9 bases between the two ends.

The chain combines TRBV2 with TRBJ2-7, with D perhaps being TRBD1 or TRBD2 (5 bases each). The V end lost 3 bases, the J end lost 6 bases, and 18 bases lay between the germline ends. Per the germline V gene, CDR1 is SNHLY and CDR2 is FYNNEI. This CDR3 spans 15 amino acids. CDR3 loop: CASSDTLGLGVEQYF. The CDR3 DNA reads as TGTGCCAGCAGTGACACCCTTGGGCTGGGGGTCGAGCAGTACTTC.

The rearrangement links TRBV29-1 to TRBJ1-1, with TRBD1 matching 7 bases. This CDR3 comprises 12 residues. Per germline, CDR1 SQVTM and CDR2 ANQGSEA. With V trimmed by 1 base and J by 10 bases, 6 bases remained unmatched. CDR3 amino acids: CSVEVERGPAFF. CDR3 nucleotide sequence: TGCAGCGTTGAAGTGGAAAGGGGGCCAGCTTTCTTT.

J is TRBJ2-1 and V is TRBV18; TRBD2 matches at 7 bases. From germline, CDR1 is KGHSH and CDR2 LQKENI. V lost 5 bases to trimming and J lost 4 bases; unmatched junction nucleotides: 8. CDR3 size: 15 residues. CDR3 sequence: CASSARGEHYNEQFF. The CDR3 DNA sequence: TGTGCCAGCTCAGCCCGGGGGGAGCATTACAATGAGCAGTTCTTC.

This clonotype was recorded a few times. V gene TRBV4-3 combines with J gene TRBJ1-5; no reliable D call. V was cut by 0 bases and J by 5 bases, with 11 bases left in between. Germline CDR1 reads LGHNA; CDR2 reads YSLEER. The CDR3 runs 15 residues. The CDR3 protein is CASSQDYPTHQPQHF. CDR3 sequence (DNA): TGCGCCAGCAGCCAAGACTACCCAACCCATCAGCCCCAGCATTTT.

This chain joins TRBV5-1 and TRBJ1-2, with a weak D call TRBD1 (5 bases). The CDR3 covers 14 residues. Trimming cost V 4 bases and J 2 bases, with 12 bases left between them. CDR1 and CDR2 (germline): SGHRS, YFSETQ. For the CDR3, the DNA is TGCGCCAGCAGCGGTTCCGACAGAAACTATGGCTACACCTTC. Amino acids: CASSGSDRNYGYTF.

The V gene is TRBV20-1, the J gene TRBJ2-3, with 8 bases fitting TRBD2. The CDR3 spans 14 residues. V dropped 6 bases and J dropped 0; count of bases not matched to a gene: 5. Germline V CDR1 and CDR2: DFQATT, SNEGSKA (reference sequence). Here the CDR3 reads CSAQIAGSTDTQYF. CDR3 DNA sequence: TGCAGTGCCCAAATAGCGGGGAGCACAGATACGCAGTATTTT.

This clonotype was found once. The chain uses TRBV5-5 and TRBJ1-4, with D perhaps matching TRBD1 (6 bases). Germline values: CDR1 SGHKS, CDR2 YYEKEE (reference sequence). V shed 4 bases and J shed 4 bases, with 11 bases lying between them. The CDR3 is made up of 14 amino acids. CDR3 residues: CASSRDMVNEKLFF. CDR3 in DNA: TGTGCCAGCAGCAGGGACATGGTTAATGAAAAACTGTTTTTT.

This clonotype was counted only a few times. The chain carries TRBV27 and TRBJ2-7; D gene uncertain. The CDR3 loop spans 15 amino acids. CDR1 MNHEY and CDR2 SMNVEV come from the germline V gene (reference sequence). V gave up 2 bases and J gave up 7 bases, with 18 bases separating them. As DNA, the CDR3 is TGTGCCAGCAGTTTACCGGCTGATGGGCTGGGGGAGCAGTACTTC. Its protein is CASSLPADGLGEQYF.

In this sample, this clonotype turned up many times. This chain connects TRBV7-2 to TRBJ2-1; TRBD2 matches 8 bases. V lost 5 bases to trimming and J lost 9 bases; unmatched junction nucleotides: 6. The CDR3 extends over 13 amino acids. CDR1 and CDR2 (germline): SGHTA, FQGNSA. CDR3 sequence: CASSITAGVEQFF. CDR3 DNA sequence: TGTGCCAGCAGCATCACAGCGGGGGTTGAGCAGTTCTTC.

CDR3 protein: CSARTGTGVTEAFF. The CDR3 nucleotides read TGCAGTGCTAGAACCGGGACAGGGGTCACTGAAGCTTTCTTT. This rearrangement joins TRBV20-1 to TRBJ1-1; 10 nucleotides agree with TRBD1. V lost 2 bases and J lost 4; bases outside the gene matches: 4. The length of the CDR3 is 14 residues. Germline V gene data show CDR1 as DFQATT and CDR2 as SNEGSKA (reference sequence).

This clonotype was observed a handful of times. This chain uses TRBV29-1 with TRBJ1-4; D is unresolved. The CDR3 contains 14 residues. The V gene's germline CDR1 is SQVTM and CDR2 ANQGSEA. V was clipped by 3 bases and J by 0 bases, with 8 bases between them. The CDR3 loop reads CSVERRATNEKLFF. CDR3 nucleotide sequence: TGCAGCGTTGAGCGTCGGGCAACTAATGAAAAACTGTTTTTT.